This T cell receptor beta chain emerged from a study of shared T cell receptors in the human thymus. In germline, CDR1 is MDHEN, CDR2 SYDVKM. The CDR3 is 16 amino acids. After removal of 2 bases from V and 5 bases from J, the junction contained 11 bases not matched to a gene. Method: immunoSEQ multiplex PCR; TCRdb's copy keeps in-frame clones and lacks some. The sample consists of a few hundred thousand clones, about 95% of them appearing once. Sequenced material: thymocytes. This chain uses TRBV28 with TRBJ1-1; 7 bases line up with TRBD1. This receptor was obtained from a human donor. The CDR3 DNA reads TGTGCCAGCAGTTTAGAGGAATCAGGGGGGGGGACTGAAGCTTTCTTT. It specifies CASSLEESGGGTEAFF. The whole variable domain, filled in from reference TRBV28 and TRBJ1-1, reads DVKVTQSSRYLVKRTGEKVFLECVQDMDHENMFWYRQDPGLGLRLIYFSYDVKMKEKGDIPEGYSVSREKKERFSLILESASTNQTSMYLCASSLEESGGGTEAFFGQGTRLTVV.